The 7 T cell receptor beta chains reported below all come from one sample, sequenced in a study of blood T cells in healthy people across ages. A sample-barcoded 5' primer and a J-beta primer mix were used in a second PCR of roughly 6 to 11 cycles. MiXCR was run by TCRdb on the 5' RACE reads, yielding one entry per CDR3 protein. The sample yields about a million distinct CDR3 sequences, 30% to 40% seen once. The sequencing sample was made of blood. These receptors came from a man in his late teens or twenties in good health.

There are many counts of this clonotype. J is TRBJ2-3 and V is TRBV5-6; no firm D call. V shed 0 bases and J shed 3 bases, with 14 bases lying between them. CDR3 length: 16 amino acids. Germline CDR1 reads SGHDT; CDR2 reads YYEEEE. CDR3: CASSLARAQLTDTQYF. The CDR3 nucleotides are TGTGCCAGCAGCTTGGCTAGGGCCCAGTTGACAGATACGCAGTATTTT. Supplemented by reference TRBV5-6 and TRBJ2-3, the full variable domain reads DAGVTQSPTHLIKTRGQQVTLRCSPKSGHDTVSWYQQALGQGPQFIFQYYEEEERQRGNFPDRFSGHQFPNYSSELNVNALLLGDSALYLCASSLARAQLTDTQYFGPGTRLTVL.

This clonotype was recorded a few times. J is TRBJ2-1 and V is TRBV11-2; no clear D gene. Germline assignment: CDR1 SGHAT and CDR2 FQNNGV. The length of the CDR3 is 16 residues. V dropped 4 bases and J dropped 6 bases, with 19 bases sitting between them. The CDR3 DNA reads TGTGCCAGCAGCTCCCTATCCGGTTTAAATCGCAATGAGCAGTTCTTC. Protein product: CASSSLSGLNRNEQFF.

V is TRBV9 and J is TRBJ1-6, with TRBD1 identical over 8 bases. Per the germline V gene, CDR1 is SGDLS and CDR2 is YYNGEE. The CDR3 is made up of 16 amino acids. V trimming: 3 bases; J trimming: 6 bases; junction bases outside the gene matches: 8. The CDR3 bases are TGTGCCAGCAGCGCCTATCAGGGGGCCCGTAATTCACCCCTCCACTTT. This encodes CASSAYQGARNSPLHF.

As concerns this clonotype: One end of the junction varies from germline; a read error may be responsible. The genes are TRBV7-9 and TRBJ2-1, with unresolved D. Per the germline V gene, CDR1 is SEHNR and CDR2 is FQNEAQ (reference sequence). The CDR3 is 15 amino acids. In DNA form, the CDR3 reads TGTGCCAGCAGCCCCCGTCAGAGTCCCTACAATGGGCAGTTCTTC. This gives the protein CASSPRQSPYNGQFF.

This clonotype was counted a few times. The CDR3 DNA is TGCGCCAGCAGCATCAGGACTTCCCCCACTGAAGCTTTCTTT. Protein: CASSIRTSPTEAFF. This chain uses TRBV5-1 with TRBJ1-1; unclear D gene. This CDR3 comprises 14 residues. Germline loops: CDR1 SGHRS, CDR2 YFSETQ. The V end lost 4 bases, the J end lost 4 bases, and 14 bases lay between the germline ends.

The chain employs TRBV7-2 and TRBJ2-3; maybe TRBD2 (5 bases). Trimming shortened V by 0 bases and J by 6 bases, and 16 bases separated the two germline ends. The CDR3 consists of 16 residues. Germline V CDR1 and CDR2: SGHTA, FQGNSA. The CDR3 nucleotides read TGTGCCAGCAGCTTAGCGTTGCGGGCCAAAAGGGATACGCAGTATTTT. It is translated as CASSLALRAKRDTQYF.

There are a few counts of this clonotype. This chain uses TRBV6-5 with TRBJ1-2; maybe TRBD1 (5 bases). Deletions cut 0 bases from V and 4 bases from J, with 12 bases between. Germline CDR1 and CDR2: MNHEY and SVGAGI. This CDR3 spans 15 amino acids. The DNA of the CDR3 is TGTGCCAGCAGTTACTCACGGGCAGGGAGCTATGGCTACACCTTC. It specifies CASSYSRAGSYGYTF.